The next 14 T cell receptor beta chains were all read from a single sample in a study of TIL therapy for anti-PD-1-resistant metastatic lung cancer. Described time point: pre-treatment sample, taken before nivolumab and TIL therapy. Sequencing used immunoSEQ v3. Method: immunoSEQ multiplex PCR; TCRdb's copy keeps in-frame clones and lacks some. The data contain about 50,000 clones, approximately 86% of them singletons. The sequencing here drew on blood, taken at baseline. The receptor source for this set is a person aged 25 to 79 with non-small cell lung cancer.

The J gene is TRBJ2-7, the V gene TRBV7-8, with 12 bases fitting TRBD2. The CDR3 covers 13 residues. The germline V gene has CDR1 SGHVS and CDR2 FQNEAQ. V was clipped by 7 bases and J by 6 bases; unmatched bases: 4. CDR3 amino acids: CASNLAGGSEQYF. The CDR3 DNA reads TGTGCCAGCAACCTAGCGGGAGGGTCCGAGCAGTACTTC.

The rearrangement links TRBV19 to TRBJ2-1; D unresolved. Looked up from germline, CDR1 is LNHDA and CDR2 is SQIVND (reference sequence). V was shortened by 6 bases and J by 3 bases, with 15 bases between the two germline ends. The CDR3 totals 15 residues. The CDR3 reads CASSPLTLSYNEQFF. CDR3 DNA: TGTGCCAGTAGCCCTCTAACGCTTAGCTACAATGAGCAGTTCTTC. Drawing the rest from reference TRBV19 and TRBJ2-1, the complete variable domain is DGGITQSPKYLFRKEGQNVTLSCEQNLNHDAMYWYRQDPGQGLRLIYYSQIVNDFQKGDIAEGYSVSREKKESFPLTVTSAQKNPTAFYLCASSPLTLSYNEQFFGPGTRLTVL.

The CDR3 loop is CATRDGSNTEAFF. The CDR3 DNA follows: TGTGCCACGAGGGACGGATCGAACACTGAAGCTTTCTTT. The V call is TRBV24-1, the J call TRBJ1-1; D might be TRBD1 (5 bases). This CDR3 region has 13 residues. The V gene lost 10 bases and the J gene lost 1 base, with 12 bases spanning the gap. CDR1 KGHDR and CDR2 SFDVKD come from the germline V gene.

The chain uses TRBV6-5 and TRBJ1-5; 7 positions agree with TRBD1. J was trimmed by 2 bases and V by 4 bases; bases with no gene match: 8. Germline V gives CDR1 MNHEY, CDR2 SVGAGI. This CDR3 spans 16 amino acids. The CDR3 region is CASSSDRAGGNQPQHF. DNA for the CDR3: TGTGCCAGCAGTTCCGACAGGGCGGGAGGCAATCAGCCCCAGCATTTT.

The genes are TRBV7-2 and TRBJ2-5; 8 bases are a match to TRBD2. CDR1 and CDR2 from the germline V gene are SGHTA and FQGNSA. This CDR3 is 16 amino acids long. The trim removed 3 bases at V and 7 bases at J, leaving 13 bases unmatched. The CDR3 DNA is TGTGCCAGCAGCTTGAAGCGGGAGCGTTTTAGGGGGACCCAGTACTTC. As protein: CASSLKRERFRGTQYF. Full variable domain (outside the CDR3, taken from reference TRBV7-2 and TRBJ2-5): GAGVSQSPSNKVTEKGKDVELRCDPISGHTALYWYRQSLGQGLEFLIYFQGNSAPDKSGLPSDRFSAERTGGSVSTLTIQRTQQEDSAVYLCASSLKRERFRGTQYFGPGTRLLVL.

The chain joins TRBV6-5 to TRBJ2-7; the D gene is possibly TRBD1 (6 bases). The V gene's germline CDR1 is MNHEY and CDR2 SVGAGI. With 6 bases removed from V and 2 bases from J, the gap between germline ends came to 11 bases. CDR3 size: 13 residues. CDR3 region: CASRGRGTYEQYF. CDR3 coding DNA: TGTGCCAGCAGAGGCAGGGGAACCTACGAGCAGTACTTC.

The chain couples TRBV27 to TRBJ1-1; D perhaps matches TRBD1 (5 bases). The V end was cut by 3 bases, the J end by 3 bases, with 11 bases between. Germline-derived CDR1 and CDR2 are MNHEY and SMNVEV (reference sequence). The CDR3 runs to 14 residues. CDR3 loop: CASSFAGLDTEAFF. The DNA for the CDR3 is TGTGCCAGCAGTTTCGCAGGGTTAGACACTGAAGCTTTCTTT.

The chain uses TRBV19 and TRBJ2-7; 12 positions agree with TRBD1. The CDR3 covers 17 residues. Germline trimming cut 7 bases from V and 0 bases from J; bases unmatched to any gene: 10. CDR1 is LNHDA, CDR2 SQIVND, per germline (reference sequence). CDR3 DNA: TGTGCCAGTACCCTAGCGGGACAGGGGGCCGGCTCCTACGAGCAGTACTTC. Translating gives CASTLAGQGAGSYEQYF.

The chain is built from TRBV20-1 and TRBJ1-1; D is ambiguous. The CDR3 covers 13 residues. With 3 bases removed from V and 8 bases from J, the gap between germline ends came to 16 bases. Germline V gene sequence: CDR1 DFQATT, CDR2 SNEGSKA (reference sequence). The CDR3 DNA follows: TGCAGTGCTAGTCCAAAAGGGCGTTGGGAAGCTTTCTTT. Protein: CSASPKGRWEAFF.

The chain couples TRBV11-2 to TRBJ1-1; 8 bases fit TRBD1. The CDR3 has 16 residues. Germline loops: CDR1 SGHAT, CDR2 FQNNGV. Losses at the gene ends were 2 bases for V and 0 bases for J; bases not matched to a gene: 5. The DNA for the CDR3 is TGTGCCAGCAGCTTACGGACAGGGACATTGAACACTGAAGCTTTCTTT. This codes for CASSLRTGTLNTEAFF.

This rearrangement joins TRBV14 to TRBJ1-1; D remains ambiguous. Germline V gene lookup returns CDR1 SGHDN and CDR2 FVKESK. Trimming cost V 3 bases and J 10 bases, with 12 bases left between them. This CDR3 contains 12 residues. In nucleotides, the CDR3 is TGTGCCAGCAGCCACGAGTTAGATAGAGCTTTCTTT. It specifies CASSHELDRAFF.

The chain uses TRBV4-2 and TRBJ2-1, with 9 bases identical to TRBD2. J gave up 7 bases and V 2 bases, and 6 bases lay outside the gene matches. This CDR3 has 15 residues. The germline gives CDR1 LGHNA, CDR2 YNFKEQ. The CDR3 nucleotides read TGTGCCAGCAGCCAAAGTAGCGGGAGTCGAAATGAGCAGTTCTTC. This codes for CASSQSSGSRNEQFF.

The CDR3 DNA is TGTGCCAGCAGCTTAGGGGCGGCTAGCGATACGCAGTATTTT. It specifies CASSLGAASDTQYF. The rearrangement joins TRBV7-2 to TRBJ2-3, with D perhaps matching TRBD2 (5 bases). CDR3 size: 14 residues. Germline values: CDR1 SGHTA, CDR2 FQGNSA. Trimming cost V 1 base and J 6 bases, with 11 bases left between them. The whole variable domain, filled in from reference TRBV7-2 and TRBJ2-3, reads GAGVSQSPSNKVTEKGKDVELRCDPISGHTALYWYRQSLGQGLEFLIYFQGNSAPDKSGLPSDRFSAERTGGSVSTLTIQRTQQEDSAVYLCASSLGAASDTQYFGPGTRLTVL.

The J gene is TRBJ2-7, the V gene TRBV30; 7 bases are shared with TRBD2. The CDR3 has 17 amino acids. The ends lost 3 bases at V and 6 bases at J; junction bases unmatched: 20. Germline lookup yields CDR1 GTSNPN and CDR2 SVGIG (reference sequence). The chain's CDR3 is CAWRQYGQRGLQGEQYF. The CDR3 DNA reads TGTGCCTGGAGGCAATATGGTCAGCGGGGCCTCCAGGGCGAGCAGTACTTC. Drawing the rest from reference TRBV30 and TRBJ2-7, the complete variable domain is SQTIHQWPATLVQPVGSPLSLECTVEGTSNPNLYWYRQAAGRGLQLLFYSVGIGQISSEVPQNLSASRPQDRQFILSSKKLLLSDSGFYLCAWRQYGQRGLQGEQYFGPGTRLTVT.